These 11 T cell receptor beta chains came from one sample sequenced in a study of T-cell memory formation after mild COVID-19. TCRdb re-called the 5' RACE reads through MiXCR, storing one row per CDR3 protein. The profile shows 470,000 or so distinct CDR3 sequences, roughly 25% of them singletons. The sequenced sample consisted of PBMCs or a T cell subset sorted from them (not recorded which). These receptors were collected from an adult woman who had mild COVID-19 (a few samples of this study predate the infection). Cell type and time point are not known.

V usage is TRBV30 and J usage is TRBJ2-3; TRBD2 matches 9 bases. CDR3 length: 17 residues. V trimming: 0 bases; J trimming: 0 bases; junction bases outside the gene matches: 7. Per the germline V gene, CDR1 is GTSNPN and CDR2 is SVGIG (reference sequence). CDR3 residues: CAWSVHGLASSTDTQYF. DNA of the CDR3: TGTGCCTGGAGTGTACACGGACTAGCGAGTAGCACAGATACGCAGTATTTT. Variable domain in full (rest from reference TRBV30 and TRBJ2-3): SQTIHQWPATLVQPVGSPLSLECTVEGTSNPNLYWYRQAAGRGLQLLFYSVGIGQISSEVPQNLSASRPQDRQFILSSKKLLLSDSGFYLCAWSVHGLASSTDTQYFGPGTRLTVL.

The chain recombines TRBV20-1 with TRBJ1-1; D is ambiguous. The ends were cut back, 0 bases at V and 5 bases at J, with 10 bases in the middle. Germline values: CDR1 DFQATT, CDR2 SNEGSKA (reference sequence). This CDR3 contains 13 residues. The CDR3 DNA is TGCAGTGCTAGAGATCGGGGTATGACTGAAGCTTTCTTT. Translation: CSARDRGMTEAFF.

Only a few counts were recorded for this clonotype. This chain joins TRBV5-1 and TRBJ2-2; D is possibly TRBD2 (6 bases). CDR1 is SGHRS and CDR2 is YFSETQ in the germline V gene. This CDR3 is built from 15 residues. V was cut by 4 bases and J by 4 bases, with 14 bases left in between. The CDR3 DNA reads as TGCGCCAGCAGCCCCTGGGGGGTAGTCACCGGGGAGCTGTTTTTT. Its translation: CASSPWGVVTGELFF.

This clonotype was counted a few times. The chain employs TRBV5-1 and TRBJ2-3; the D is unclear. Germline V gene data show CDR1 as SGHRS and CDR2 as YFSETQ. Trimming removed 0 bases from V and 3 bases from J, with 8 bases in between. There are 14 residues in the CDR3. CDR3 protein: CASSLGPPTDTQYF. In DNA, the CDR3 is TGCGCCAGCAGCTTGGGGCCGCCAACAGATACGCAGTATTTT.

The rearrangement uses TRBV7-9 and TRBJ1-1; D call uncertain. The CDR3 consists of 13 residues. CDR1 SEHNR and CDR2 FQNEAQ come from the germline V gene (reference sequence). The germline V and J ends were trimmed by 1 base and 7 bases, with 10 bases remaining between them. The CDR3 protein is CASSLERRFEAFF. CDR3 DNA sequence: TGTGCCAGCAGCTTAGAACGCAGATTTGAAGCTTTCTTT.

A few counts support this clonotype. The V call is TRBV6-2 or TRBV6-3, the J call TRBJ2-3, with 8 bases aligning to TRBD1. Germline V lookup: CDR1 MNHEY, CDR2 SVGEGT. V lost 4 bases, J lost 6 bases, and 6 bases stayed unmatched. The CDR3 extends over 14 amino acids. The CDR3 DNA reads as TGTGCCAGCAGTTCAGGGGGCGCGGTGGATACGCAGTATTTT. Encoded protein: CASSSGGAVDTQYF.

A few counts support this clonotype. The chain has TRBV24-1 and TRBJ2-1; tentative D call: TRBD2 (6 bases). Germline V gives CDR1 KGHDR, CDR2 SFDVKD. This CDR3 has 15 residues. The ends were cut back, 1 base at V and 6 bases at J, with 12 bases in the middle. CDR3 region: CATSDFGGTSNEQFF. The CDR3 region has the DNA TGTGCCACCAGTGATTTTGGCGGGACCTCCAATGAGCAGTTCTTC.

This clonotype was seen only a few times. The chain has TRBV25-1 and TRBJ1-2, with D perhaps TRBD1 (6 bases). The V and J ends lost 7 bases and 4 bases respectively, with 19 bases between them. Germline V lookup: CDR1 MGHDK, CDR2 SYGVNS. The CDR3 spans 15 residues. As DNA, the CDR3 is TGTGCCAGCAACGAATCCGGGGGCCCGGCCTATGGCTACACCTTC. This sequence encodes CASNESGGPAYGYTF.

The gene calls are TRBV6-5 and TRBJ2-7, with D possibly TRBD2 on 5 matching bases. In germline, CDR1 is MNHEY, CDR2 SVGAGI. V shed 0 bases and J shed 2 bases, with 17 bases lying between them. The CDR3 consists of 17 residues. CDR3 DNA: TGTGCCAGCAGTTACTCGAGCGAGGTAGCGCACACCTACGAGCAGTACTTC. This encodes CASSYSSEVAHTYEQYF.

The chain links TRBV5-1 to TRBJ2-2; D not certain. The ends were cut back, 2 bases at V and 4 bases at J, with 9 bases in the middle. CDR1 and CDR2 from the germline V gene are SGHRS and YFSETQ. This CDR3 has 14 residues. CDR3 in DNA: TGCGCCAGCAGCTTCGAGGCGAGCACCGGGGAGCTGTTTTTT. It translates to CASSFEASTGELFF.

V and J are TRBV7-3 and TRBJ2-1, with TRBD2 identical over 16 bases. CDR1 is SGHTA, CDR2 FQGTGA, per germline. Unmatched junction bases numbered 4, after V lost 5 bases and J lost 12 bases. The CDR3 extends over 14 amino acids. The CDR3 sequence: CASSPGLAGGRQFF. CDR3 DNA sequence: TGTGCCAGCAGCCCGGGACTAGCGGGAGGGCGGCAGTTCTTC.